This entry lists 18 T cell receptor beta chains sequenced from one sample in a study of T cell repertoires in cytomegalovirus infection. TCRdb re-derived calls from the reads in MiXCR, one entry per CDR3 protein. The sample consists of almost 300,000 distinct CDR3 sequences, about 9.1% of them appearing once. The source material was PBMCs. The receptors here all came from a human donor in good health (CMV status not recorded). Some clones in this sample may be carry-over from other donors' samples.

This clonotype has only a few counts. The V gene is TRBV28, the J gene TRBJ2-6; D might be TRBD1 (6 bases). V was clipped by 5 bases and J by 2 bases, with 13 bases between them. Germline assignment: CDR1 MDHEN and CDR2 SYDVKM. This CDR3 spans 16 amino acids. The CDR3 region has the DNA TGTGCCAGCAGTAGCACAGGGCTCCCTGGGGCCAACGTCCTGACTTTC. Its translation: CASSSTGLPGANVLTF.

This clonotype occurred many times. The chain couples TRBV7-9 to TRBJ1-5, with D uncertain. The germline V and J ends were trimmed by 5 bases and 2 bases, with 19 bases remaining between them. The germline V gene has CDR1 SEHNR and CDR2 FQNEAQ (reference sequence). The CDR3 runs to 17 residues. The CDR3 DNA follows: TGTGCCAGCAGCCAACCCGGGAGGGCAGCGGGCAATCAGCCCCAGCATTTT. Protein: CASSQPGRAAGNQPQHF.

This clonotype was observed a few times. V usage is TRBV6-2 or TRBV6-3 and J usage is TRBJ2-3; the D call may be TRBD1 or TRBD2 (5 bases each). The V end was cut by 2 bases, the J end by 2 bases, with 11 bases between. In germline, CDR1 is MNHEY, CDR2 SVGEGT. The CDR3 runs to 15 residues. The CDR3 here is CASSYQGTATDTQYF. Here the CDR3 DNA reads TGTGCCAGCAGTTACCAAGGGACGGCCACAGATACGCAGTATTTT.

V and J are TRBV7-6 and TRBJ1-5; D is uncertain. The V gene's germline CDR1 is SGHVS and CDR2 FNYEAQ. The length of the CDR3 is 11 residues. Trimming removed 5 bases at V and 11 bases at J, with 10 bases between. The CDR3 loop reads CASSRDGAQHF. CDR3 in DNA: TGTGCCAGCAGCCGCGACGGGGCCCAGCATTTT.

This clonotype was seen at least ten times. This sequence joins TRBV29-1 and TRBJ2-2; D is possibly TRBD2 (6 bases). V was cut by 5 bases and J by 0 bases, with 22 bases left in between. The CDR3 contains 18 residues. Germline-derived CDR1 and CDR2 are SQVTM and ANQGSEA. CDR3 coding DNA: TGCAGCGTTTTCCGTCCCCTAGCCCCGGGGGCGAACACCGGGGAGCTGTTTTTT. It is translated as CSVFRPLAPGANTGELFF.

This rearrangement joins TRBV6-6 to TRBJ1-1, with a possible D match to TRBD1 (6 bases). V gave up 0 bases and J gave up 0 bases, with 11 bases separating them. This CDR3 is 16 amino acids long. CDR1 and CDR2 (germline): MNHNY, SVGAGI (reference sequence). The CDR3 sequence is CASSYSPTGMNTEAFF. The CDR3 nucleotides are TGTGCCAGCAGTTACTCTCCAACAGGGATGAACACTGAAGCTTTCTTT.

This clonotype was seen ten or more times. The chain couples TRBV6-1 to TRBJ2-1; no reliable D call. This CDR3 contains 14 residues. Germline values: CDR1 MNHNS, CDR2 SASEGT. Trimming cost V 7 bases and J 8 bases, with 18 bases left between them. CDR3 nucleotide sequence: TGTGCCAGCATTTTTGACGGAGCGACCCATGAGCAGTTCTTC. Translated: CASIFDGATHEQFF.

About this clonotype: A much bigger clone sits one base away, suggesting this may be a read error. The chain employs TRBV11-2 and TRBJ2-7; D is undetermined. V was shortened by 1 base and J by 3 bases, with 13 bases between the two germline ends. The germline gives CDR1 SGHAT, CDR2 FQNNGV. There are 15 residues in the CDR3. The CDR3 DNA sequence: TGTGCCAGCAGCTTAGGTTCGTCACCTTTCTACGAGCAGTACGTC. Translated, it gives CASSLGSSPFYEQYV.

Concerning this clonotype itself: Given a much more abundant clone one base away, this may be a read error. CDR3: CASILTGTGRGQYV. The CDR3 DNA is TGTGCCAGCATTCTTACCGGGACAGGGAGAGGGCAGTACGTC. V usage is TRBV12-3 or TRBV12-4 and J usage is TRBJ2-7; 9 bases line up with TRBD1. The CDR3 runs 14 residues. Unmatched junction bases numbered 13, after V lost 7 bases and J lost 9 bases.

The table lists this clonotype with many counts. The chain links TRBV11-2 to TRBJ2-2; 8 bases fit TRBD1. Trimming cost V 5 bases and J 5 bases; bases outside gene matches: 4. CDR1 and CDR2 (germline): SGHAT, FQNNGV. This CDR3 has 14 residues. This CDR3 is CASSHRQGTGELFF. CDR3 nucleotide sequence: TGTGCCAGCAGCCACCGACAGGGGACCGGGGAGCTGTTTTTT.

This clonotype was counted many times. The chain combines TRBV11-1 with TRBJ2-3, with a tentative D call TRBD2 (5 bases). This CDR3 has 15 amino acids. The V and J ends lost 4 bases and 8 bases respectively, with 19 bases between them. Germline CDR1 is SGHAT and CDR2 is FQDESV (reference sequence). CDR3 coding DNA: TGTGCCAGCAGCTCGTCGGACGCAGCCAGCGGTACGCAGTATTTT. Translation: CASSSSDAASGTQYF.

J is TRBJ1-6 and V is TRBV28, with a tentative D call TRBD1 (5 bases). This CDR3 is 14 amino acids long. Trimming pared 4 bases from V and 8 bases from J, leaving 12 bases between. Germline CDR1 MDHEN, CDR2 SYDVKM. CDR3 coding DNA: TGTGCCAGCAGTTCCAGGGCCAGGGATTCACCCCTCCACTTT. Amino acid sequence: CASSSRARDSPLHF.

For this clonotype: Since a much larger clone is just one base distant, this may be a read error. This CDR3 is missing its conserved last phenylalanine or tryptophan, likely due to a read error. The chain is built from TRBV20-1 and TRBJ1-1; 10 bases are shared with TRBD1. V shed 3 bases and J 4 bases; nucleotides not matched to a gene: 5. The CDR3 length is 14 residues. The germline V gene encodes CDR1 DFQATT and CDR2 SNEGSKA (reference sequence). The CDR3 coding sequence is TGCAGTGCTAGGCGGACAGGGGGAGCCACTGAAGCTTTCTTA. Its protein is CSARRTGGATEAFL.

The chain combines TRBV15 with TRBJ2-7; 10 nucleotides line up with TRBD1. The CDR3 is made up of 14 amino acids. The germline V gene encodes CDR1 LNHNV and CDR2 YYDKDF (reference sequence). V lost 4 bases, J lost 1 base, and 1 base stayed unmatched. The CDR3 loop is CATSMDRGSYEQYV. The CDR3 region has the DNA TGTGCCACCAGCATGGACAGGGGGTCCTACGAGCAGTACGTC.

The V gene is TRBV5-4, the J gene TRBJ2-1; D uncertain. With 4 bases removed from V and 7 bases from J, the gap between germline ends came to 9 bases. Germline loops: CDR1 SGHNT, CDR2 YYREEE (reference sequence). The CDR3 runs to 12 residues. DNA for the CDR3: TGTGCCAGCAGCATAAAAGATAATGAGCAGTTCTTC. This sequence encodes CASSIKDNEQFF.

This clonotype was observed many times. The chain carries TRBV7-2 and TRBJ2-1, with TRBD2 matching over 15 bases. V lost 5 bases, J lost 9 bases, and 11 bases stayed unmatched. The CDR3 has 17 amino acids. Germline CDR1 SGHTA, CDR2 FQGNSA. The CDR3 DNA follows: TGTGCCAGCAGCCACCTAGGACTAGCGGGGGGGTGGGGTGAGCAGTTCTTC. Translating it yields CASSHLGLAGGWGEQFF.

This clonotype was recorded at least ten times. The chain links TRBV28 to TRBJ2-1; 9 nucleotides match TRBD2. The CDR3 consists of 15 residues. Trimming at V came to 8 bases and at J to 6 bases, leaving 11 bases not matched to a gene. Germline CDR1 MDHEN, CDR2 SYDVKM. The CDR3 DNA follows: TGTGCCAGCGGCCCCGCGGGGGGGCCGGGCAATGAGCAGTTCTTC. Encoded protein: CASGPAGGPGNEQFF.

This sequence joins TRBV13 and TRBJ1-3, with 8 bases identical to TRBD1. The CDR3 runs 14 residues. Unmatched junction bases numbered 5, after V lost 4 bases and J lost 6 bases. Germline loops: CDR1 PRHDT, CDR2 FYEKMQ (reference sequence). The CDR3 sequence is CASSSWTGINTIYF. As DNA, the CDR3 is TGTGCCAGCAGCTCTTGGACAGGGATAAACACCATATATTTT.